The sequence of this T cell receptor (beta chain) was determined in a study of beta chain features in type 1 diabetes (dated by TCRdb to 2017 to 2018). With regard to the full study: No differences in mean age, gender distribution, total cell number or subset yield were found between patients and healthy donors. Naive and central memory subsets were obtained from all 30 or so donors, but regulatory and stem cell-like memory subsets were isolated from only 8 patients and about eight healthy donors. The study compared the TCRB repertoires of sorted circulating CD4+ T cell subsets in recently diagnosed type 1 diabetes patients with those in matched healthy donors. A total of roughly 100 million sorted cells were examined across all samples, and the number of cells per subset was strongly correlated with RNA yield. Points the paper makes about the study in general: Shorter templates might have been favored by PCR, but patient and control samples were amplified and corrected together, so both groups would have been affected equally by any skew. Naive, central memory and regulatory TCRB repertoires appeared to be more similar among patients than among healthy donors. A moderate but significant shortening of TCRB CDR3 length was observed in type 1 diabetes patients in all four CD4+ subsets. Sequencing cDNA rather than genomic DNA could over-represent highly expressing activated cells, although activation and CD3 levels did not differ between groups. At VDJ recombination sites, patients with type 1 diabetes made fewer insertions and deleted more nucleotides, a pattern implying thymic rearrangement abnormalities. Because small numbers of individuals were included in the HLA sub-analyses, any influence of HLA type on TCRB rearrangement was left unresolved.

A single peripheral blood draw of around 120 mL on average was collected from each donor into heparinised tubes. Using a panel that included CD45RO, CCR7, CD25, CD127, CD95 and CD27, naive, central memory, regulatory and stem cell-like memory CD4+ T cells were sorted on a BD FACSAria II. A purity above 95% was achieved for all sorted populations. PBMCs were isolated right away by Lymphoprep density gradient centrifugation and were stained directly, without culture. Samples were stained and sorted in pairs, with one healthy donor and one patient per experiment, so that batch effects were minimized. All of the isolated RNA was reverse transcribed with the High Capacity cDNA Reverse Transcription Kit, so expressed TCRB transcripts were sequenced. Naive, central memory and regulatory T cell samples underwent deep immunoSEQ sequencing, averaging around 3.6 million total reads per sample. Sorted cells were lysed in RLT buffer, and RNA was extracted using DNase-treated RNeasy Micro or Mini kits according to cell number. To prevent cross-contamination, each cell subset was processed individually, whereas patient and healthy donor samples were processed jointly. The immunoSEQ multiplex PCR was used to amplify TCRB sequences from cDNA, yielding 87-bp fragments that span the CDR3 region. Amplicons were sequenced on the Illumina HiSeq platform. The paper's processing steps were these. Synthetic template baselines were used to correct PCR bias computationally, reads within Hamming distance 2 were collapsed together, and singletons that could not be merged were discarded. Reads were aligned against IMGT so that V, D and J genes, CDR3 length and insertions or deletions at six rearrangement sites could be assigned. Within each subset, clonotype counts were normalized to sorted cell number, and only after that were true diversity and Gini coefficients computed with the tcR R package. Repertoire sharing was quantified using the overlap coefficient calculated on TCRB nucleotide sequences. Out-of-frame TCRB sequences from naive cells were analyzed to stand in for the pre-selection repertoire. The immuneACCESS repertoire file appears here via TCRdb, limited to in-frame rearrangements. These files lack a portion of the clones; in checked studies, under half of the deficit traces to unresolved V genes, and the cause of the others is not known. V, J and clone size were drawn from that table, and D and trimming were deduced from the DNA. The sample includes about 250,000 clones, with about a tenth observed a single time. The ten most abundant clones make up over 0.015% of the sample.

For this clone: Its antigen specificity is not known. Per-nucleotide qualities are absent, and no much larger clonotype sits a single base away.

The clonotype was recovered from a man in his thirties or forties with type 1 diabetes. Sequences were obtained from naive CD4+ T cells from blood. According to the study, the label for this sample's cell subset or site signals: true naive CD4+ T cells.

The CDR3 reads CAWSYLNSYSGNTIYF. At the DNA level, the sequence is TGTGCCTGGAGTTATCTAAACAGCTACTCTGGAAACACCATATATTTT. The chain is made from TRBV30 and TRBJ1-3; the D gene assignment is ambiguous. In the germline V gene (reference sequence), CDR1 corresponds to GTSNPN and CDR2 to SVGIG. V loses 2 bases of germline sequence and J loses 0 bases, and the interval between the two ends is 14 bases. The CDR3 has 16 amino acids, counting the end cysteine and phenylalanine. CDR3 DNA only is kept here, 48 bases in frame from base 1.